This entry lists 32 T cell receptor beta chains sequenced from one sample in a study of sequential checkpoint blockade in melanoma. Treatment specified: randomized to nivolumab then ipilimumab (arm A) or the reverse (arm B). The data were produced by immunoSEQ multiplex PCR, yet TCRdb's version contains in-frame clones alone and is incomplete. The profile shows 3,500 to 5,500 clones, less than 25% of them singletons. The sequencing used tumor tissue (inferred from file names), collected from a patient given nivolumab and ipilimumab in sequence. All receptors come from a human donor with melanoma.

This clone is labeled as medium-sized (0.01 to 0.1%). The rearrangement uses TRBV11-3 and TRBJ2-7; no firm D call. Germline V gene lookup returns CDR1 SGHNT and CDR2 YENEEA. The V and J ends lost 5 bases and 2 bases respectively, with 16 bases between them. The CDR3 sequence is 15 residues long. CDR3 residues: CASSPFNRQTYEQYF. The CDR3 region has the DNA TGTGCCAGCAGCCCTTTTAACCGGCAAACCTACGAGCAGTACTTC. The whole variable domain, remainder taken from reference TRBV11-3 and TRBJ2-7, is EAGVVQSPRYKIIEKKQPVAFWCNPISGHNTLYWYLQNLGQGPELLIRYENEEAVDDSQLPKDRFSAERLKGVDSTLKIQPAELGDSAVYLCASSPFNRQTYEQYFGPGTRLTVT.

By share, this clone counts as medium-sized. The chain uses TRBV28 and TRBJ1-2, with D unclear. The V gene lost 3 bases and the J gene lost 2 bases, with 10 bases spanning the gap. Germline V lookup: CDR1 MDHEN, CDR2 SYDVKM. CDR3 length: 14 residues. CDR3 coding DNA: TGTGCCAGCAGTTTTGAGGAGGGAAACTATGGCTACACCTTC. It specifies CASSFEEGNYGYTF.

This clone is labeled as medium-sized (0.01 to 0.1%). Distinct nucleotide sequences in the sample also encode this CDR3. The chain combines TRBV6-8 with TRBJ2-2; 8 nucleotides match TRBD1. Germline V gene sequence: CDR1 MNHGY, CDR2 SAAAGT. This CDR3 contains 14 residues. V shed 0 bases and J 6 bases; nucleotides not matched to a gene: 0. The CDR3 DNA is TGTGCCAGCAGTTACTCACAGGGGGCCGGGGAGCTGTTTTTT. Translation: CASSYSQGAGELFF.

The sample holds a few counts of this clone. The gene calls are TRBV18 and TRBJ2-7; D gene ambiguous. The V and J ends lost 1 base and 7 bases respectively, with 17 bases between them. The CDR3 runs to 15 residues. Germline CDR1 is KGHSH and CDR2 is LQKENI. CDR3 loop: CASSPRVGKVKEQYF. DNA of the CDR3: TGTGCCAGCTCACCACGGGTTGGGAAGGTGAAGGAGCAGTACTTC.

This clone was counted only a few times. The J gene is TRBJ1-2, the V gene TRBV9; D perhaps matches TRBD1 (6 bases). CDR1 SGDLS and CDR2 YYNGEE come from the germline V gene. The CDR3 spans 15 residues. Trimming took off 4 bases at V and 7 bases at J, with 20 bases between the two ends. CDR3 bases: TGTGCCAGCAGCCCTCGGCTACAGGGAGCGTTTGGCTACACCTTC. It specifies CASSPRLQGAFGYTF.

J is TRBJ2-3 and V is TRBV5-1; 9 nucleotides line up with TRBD1. CDR1 and CDR2 (germline): SGHRS, YFSETQ. V lost 4 bases to trimming and J lost 2 bases; unmatched junction nucleotides: 5. The CDR3 loop spans 15 amino acids. CDR3 DNA sequence: TGCGCCAGCAGCAGGGACAGGGTGGCCACAGATACGCAGTATTTT. Encoded protein: CASSRDRVATDTQYF.

This clone was picked up many times. V usage is TRBV7-1 and J usage is TRBJ1-1; maybe TRBD1 (6 bases). TRBV7-1 is an ORF; its function is uncertain. This CDR3 spans 13 amino acids. Between the trimmed V and J ends, which lost 5 bases and 3 bases, there was a span of 10 bases. Here the CDR3 reads CASSKRTDTEAFF. In DNA form, the CDR3 reads TGTGCCAGCAGCAAAAGGACAGACACTGAAGCTTTCTTT.

This clone was observed a handful of times. The chain employs TRBV6-8 and TRBJ2-7, with D perhaps matching TRBD1 or TRBD2 (5 bases each). Germline CDR1 MNHGY, CDR2 SAAAGT. The CDR3 extends over 14 amino acids. With 10 bases removed from V and 2 bases from J, the gap between germline ends came to 18 bases. CDR3 residues: CAIRPGTGTYEQYF. DNA of the CDR3: TGTGCCATCAGACCCGGGACGGGGACCTACGAGCAGTACTTC.

This clone turned up a few times. The chain links TRBV15 to TRBJ2-1, with 8 bases that match TRBD2. The junction had 20 bases not matched to a gene; V was cut back by 6 bases and J by 7 bases. CDR3 length equals 18 residues. Per germline, CDR1 LNHNV and CDR2 YYDKDF (reference sequence). The CDR3 spells CATSTTSGSHLTRNEQFF. CDR3 DNA: TGTGCCACCAGTACAACTAGCGGTTCCCACCTCACCCGTAATGAGCAGTTCTTC.

This clone occurred a few times. The rearrangement links TRBV9 to TRBJ2-7; D uncertain. V lost 1 base and J 0 bases, leaving 8 bases between the germline ends. This CDR3 is 14 amino acids long. Germline CDR1 SGDLS, CDR2 YYNGEE. Here the CDR3 reads CASSVTSTSYEQYF. In nucleotides, the CDR3 is TGTGCCAGCAGCGTAACAAGCACCTCCTACGAGCAGTACTTC.

This clone appeared many times. This chain links TRBV11-3 with TRBJ2-7; unclear D gene. Trimming pared 5 bases from V and 3 bases from J, leaving 17 bases between. Germline V gives CDR1 SGHNT, CDR2 YENEEA. The CDR3 is 15 amino acids. CDR3 in amino acids: CASSLTREAFYEQYF. The CDR3 nucleotides are TGTGCCAGCAGCCTCACAAGAGAAGCCTTCTACGAGCAGTACTTC. The entire variable domain, with the rest obtained from reference TRBV11-3 and TRBJ2-7, is as follows: EAGVVQSPRYKIIEKKQPVAFWCNPISGHNTLYWYLQNLGQGPELLIRYENEEAVDDSQLPKDRFSAERLKGVDSTLKIQPAELGDSAVYLCASSLTREAFYEQYFGPGTRLTVT.

In the case of this clone: An end of the junction does not agree with germline; a read error may underlie this. The chain carries TRBV5-1 and TRBJ2-1; 10 nucleotides match TRBD2. Germline loops: CDR1 SGHRS, CDR2 YFSETQ. This CDR3 is built from 16 residues. The CDR3 nucleotides are TGCGCCAGCAGCCCGGCGACTAGCGGGTTATACAATCAGCAGTTCTTC. This translates into CASSPATSGLYNQQFF.

This clone is judged medium-sized. The J gene is TRBJ2-7, the V gene TRBV6-8, with D unresolved. The CDR3 contains 13 residues. Germline V gene data show CDR1 as MNHGY and CDR2 as SAAAGT. V was clipped by 2 bases and J by 12 bases, with 17 bases between them. The CDR3 DNA follows: TGTGCCAGCAGTTACCCCGGAACCCTACGAATGTACTTC. Translated, it gives CASSYPGTLRMYF.

The V call is TRBV28, the J call TRBJ1-5; D might be TRBD1 (5 bases). Germline assignment: CDR1 MDHEN and CDR2 SYDVKM. CDR3 size: 12 residues. The ends were cut back, 7 bases at V and 10 bases at J, with 14 bases in the middle. The CDR3 sequence is CASTTLGVPQHF. The CDR3 DNA sequence: TGTGCCAGCACCACCCTGGGGGTACCCCAGCATTTT.

This clone has a handful of counts. The chain links TRBV28 to TRBJ2-2; D could derive from TRBD1 or TRBD2 (5 bases each). Trimming shortened V by 1 base and J by 4 bases, and 19 bases separated the two germline ends. Per the germline V gene, CDR1 is MDHEN and CDR2 is SYDVKM. The CDR3 is made up of 18 amino acids. The CDR3 loop is CASSLLSPGAGTTGELFF. Here the CDR3 DNA reads TGTGCCAGCAGTTTATTGTCTCCTGGAGCAGGGACCACCGGGGAGCTGTTTTTT. Full variable domain (rest looked up from reference TRBV28 and TRBJ2-2): DVKVTQSSRYLVKRTGEKVFLECVQDMDHENMFWYRQDPGLGLRLIYFSYDVKMKEKGDIPEGYSVSREKKERFSLILESASTNQTSMYLCASSLLSPGAGTTGELFFGEGSRLTVL.

By sample share, this clone is medium-sized. V is TRBV4-1 and J is TRBJ2-5; unclear D gene. This CDR3 is built from 13 residues. Germline assignment: CDR1 MGHRA and CDR2 YSYEKL. Trimming took off 6 bases at V and 4 bases at J, with 12 bases between the two ends. The CDR3 is CASSPLRAETQYF. As DNA, the CDR3 is TGCGCCAGCAGTCCACTTCGGGCAGAGACCCAGTACTTC.

This chain uses TRBV18 with TRBJ2-7; D unresolved. CDR3 length: 13 residues. The germline V gene encodes CDR1 KGHSH and CDR2 LQKENI. V lost 4 bases, J lost 2 bases, and 9 bases lay in between. For the CDR3, the DNA is TGTGCCAGCTCACTCGACCGGGCCTACGAGCAGTACTTC. Protein: CASSLDRAYEQYF.

This clone was picked up many times. The chain couples TRBV11-3 to TRBJ2-1; the D is unclear. The V end was cut by 4 bases, the J end by 4 bases, with 11 bases between. Per the germline V gene, CDR1 is SGHNT and CDR2 is YENEEA. The CDR3 totals 14 residues. The chain's CDR3 is CASSSYVGYNEQFF. The CDR3 region has the DNA TGTGCCAGCAGCTCTTACGTTGGATACAATGAGCAGTTCTTC.

This clone appeared a few times. The chain has TRBV6-8 and TRBJ2-3; 12 bases align to TRBD1. CDR3 size: 15 residues. Unmatched junction bases numbered 1, after V lost 2 bases and J lost 4 bases. Per germline, CDR1 MNHGY and CDR2 SAAAGT. The CDR3 DNA is TGTGCCAGCAGTTACGGGACAGGGGGCGCAGATACGCAGTATTTT. This translates into CASSYGTGGADTQYF.

There are a few counts of this clone. The chain recombines TRBV6-8 with TRBJ2-1; TRBD1 matches at 7 bases. The CDR3 spans 15 residues. The germline V gene encodes CDR1 MNHGY and CDR2 SAAAGT. V shed 8 bases, J shed 5 bases, and the junction held 12 bases outside the gene matches. The DNA of the CDR3 is TGTGCCAGCGACCTACGAGGGGGCTTCGACAATGAGCAGTTCTTC. This encodes CASDLRGGFDNEQFF.

The CDR3 protein is CASTSDRNQPQHF. The CDR3 region has the DNA TGTGCCAGCACCTCGGACCGAAATCAGCCCCAGCATTTT. The gene calls are TRBV28 and TRBJ1-5, with D unclear. Looked up from germline, CDR1 is MDHEN and CDR2 is SYDVKM. Deletions cut 7 bases from V and 4 bases from J, with 11 bases between. The CDR3 contains 13 residues.

This sequence joins TRBV19 and TRBJ1-6; D call uncertain. Germline V gene lookup returns CDR1 LNHDA and CDR2 SQIVND (reference sequence). The CDR3 loop spans 13 amino acids. V gave up 5 bases and J gave up 11 bases, with 13 bases separating them. The DNA for the CDR3 is TGTGCCAGTAGTCCTGCCTTTCGGGCACCCCTCCACTTT. It is translated as CASSPAFRAPLHF.

This clone was seen repeatedly, ten times or more. The gene calls are TRBV11-3 and TRBJ2-5; TRBD2 agrees at 12 bases. CDR1 SGHNT and CDR2 YENEEA come from the germline V gene. Losses at the gene ends were 5 bases for V and 6 bases for J; bases not matched to a gene: 10. The CDR3 is 16 residues long. The CDR3 here is CASSTSSGGAGKTQYF. In nucleotides, the CDR3 is TGTGCCAGCAGCACCTCTAGCGGGGGGGCGGGAAAGACCCAGTACTTC.

Only a few counts were recorded for this clone. Its ends do not fully match the called genes, so a read error is possible. The V and J genes are TRBV6-8 and TRBJ1-5, with D maybe TRBD1 (5 bases). The CDR3 contains 13 residues. Germline V gene data show CDR1 as MNHGY and CDR2 as SAAAGT. CDR3 in DNA: TGTGCCATCAGTGGGGCGACCAATCAGCCCCAGCATTTT. Its protein product is CAISGATNQPQHF.

Worth noting for this clone: The sample has other DNA sequences that encode this CDR3 too. The chain links TRBV14 to TRBJ1-2; D is unclear. The germline V and J ends were trimmed by 1 base and 3 bases, with 9 bases remaining between them. CDR1 and CDR2 from the germline V gene are SGHDN and FVKESK. CDR3 size: 14 residues. CDR3 sequence: CASSQGRQDYGYTF. For the CDR3, the DNA is TGTGCCAGCAGCCAAGGAAGGCAGGACTATGGCTACACCTTC.

In this sample, this clone turned up many times. The V gene is TRBV11-3, the J gene TRBJ2-7, with D possibly being TRBD1 or TRBD2 (5 bases each). From germline, CDR1 is SGHNT and CDR2 YENEEA. This CDR3 is built from 14 residues. Trimming removed 1 base at V and 6 bases at J, with 13 bases between. CDR3 region: CASSLVLAGTEQYF. The CDR3 nucleotides read TGTGCCAGCAGCTTAGTGTTGGCTGGGACCGAGCAGTACTTC.

The chain employs TRBV6-8 and TRBJ1-2; no clear D gene. The V end lost 0 bases, the J end lost 5 bases, and 19 bases lay between the germline ends. Germline V gives CDR1 MNHGY, CDR2 SAAAGT. This CDR3 has 17 amino acids. This CDR3 reads CASSYSIIRSNLYGYTF. CDR3 nucleotides: TGTGCCAGCAGTTACTCGATAATACGGAGTAATTTGTATGGCTACACCTTC.

This clone has a single count. The chain is built from TRBV19 and TRBJ1-5, with a tentative D call TRBD1 (5 bases). Per germline, CDR1 LNHDA and CDR2 SQIVND (reference sequence). This CDR3 spans 15 amino acids. V was clipped by 5 bases and J by 4 bases, with 15 bases between them. As DNA, the CDR3 is TGTGCCAGTAGTTCCAGACAGACTCAAAATCAGCCCCAGCATTTT. As protein: CASSSRQTQNQPQHF.

In its sample, this clone was seen once. The V gene is TRBV25-1, the J gene TRBJ2-3; D unresolved. With 6 bases removed from V and 4 bases from J, the gap between germline ends came to 17 bases. The length of the CDR3 is 15 residues. CDR1 is MGHDK, CDR2 SYGVNS, per germline. This chain's CDR3 is CASRSPQRAADTQYF. The CDR3 bases are TGTGCCAGCAGATCCCCCCAACGGGCGGCAGATACGCAGTATTTT.

This clone was seen ten or more times. This sequence joins TRBV11-3 and TRBJ1-5, with D perhaps TRBD1 (5 bases). Germline V gives CDR1 SGHNT, CDR2 YENEEA. Trimming left V 1 base short and J 0 bases short, with 13 bases between. The CDR3 is made up of 17 amino acids. CDR3 sequence reads: CASSLVSGQISNQPQHF. The CDR3 region has the DNA TGTGCCAGCAGCTTAGTTTCGGGGCAGATTAGCAATCAGCCCCAGCATTTT.

This clone is medium-sized (0.01 to 0.1%) by share. The chain employs TRBV9 and TRBJ2-2; D may be TRBD1 (6 bases). Germline V gives CDR1 SGDLS, CDR2 YYNGEE. The CDR3 is made up of 15 amino acids. The V end lost 0 bases, the J end lost 5 bases, and 11 bases lay between the germline ends. The CDR3 reads CASSVGTVKTGELFF. The CDR3 bases are TGTGCCAGCAGCGTAGGGACAGTAAAGACCGGGGAGCTGTTTTTT.

This clone was detected only a few times. V gene TRBV18 combines with J gene TRBJ1-2; D is undetermined. CDR1 is KGHSH, CDR2 LQKENI, per germline. V was pared by 2 bases and J by 1 base, with 5 bases between. CDR3 length equals 13 residues. CDR3 in DNA: TGTGCCAGCTCACCAGCGGGTAACTATGGCTACACCTTC. Encoded protein: CASSPAGNYGYTF.